One and the same sample provided the 18 T cell receptor beta chains below, sequenced in a study of OX40 agonist ivuxolimab in advanced cancers. Clones were sequenced by immunoSEQ multiplex PCR, and TCRdb holds only the in-frame ones, with some missing. The data contain fewer than 20,000 clones, 80% to 90% of them singletons. Here the sequenced sample was CD4+ or CD8+ T cells sorted from blood, taken in a trial of the OX40 agonist ivuxolimab. The origin of the receptors is an adult with an advanced solid tumor such as melanoma, head and neck, liver or kidney cancer.

Only one count was recorded for this clone. V is TRBV5-4 and J is TRBJ1-2, with D uncertain. The CDR3 runs to 15 residues. V lost 0 bases, J lost 0 bases, and 9 bases lay in between. Per germline, CDR1 SGHNT and CDR2 YYREEE (reference sequence). The CDR3 is CASSLVFLANYGYTF. The CDR3 nucleotides are TGTGCCAGCAGCTTGGTCTTTTTAGCTAACTATGGCTACACCTTC.

The V gene is TRBV27, the J gene TRBJ2-7; D may correspond to TRBD1 or TRBD2 (5 bases each). Germline CDR1 and CDR2: MNHEY and SMNVEV (reference sequence). The V gene lost 1 base and the J gene lost 0 bases, with 13 bases spanning the gap. The CDR3 spans 16 residues. CDR3 in amino acids: CASSLYPGTRSYEQYF. In DNA, the CDR3 is TGTGCCAGCAGTTTATACCCCGGGACCCGCTCCTACGAGCAGTACTTC.

V gene TRBV7-9 combines with J gene TRBJ2-7; D is undetermined. CDR3 length equals 11 residues. From germline, CDR1 is SEHNR and CDR2 FQNEAQ (reference sequence). Between the trimmed V and J ends, which lost 7 bases and 5 bases, there was a span of 9 bases. CDR3 DNA sequence: TGTGCCAGCATCACTTCAGACGAGCAGTACTTC. Translation: CASITSDEQYF.

The sample holds one count of this clone. The chain joins TRBV6-5 to TRBJ2-1, with 7 bases aligning to TRBD2. CDR3 length equals 15 residues. The V and J ends lost 5 bases and 6 bases, in that order; junction bases with no gene match: 10. Germline V lookup: CDR1 MNHEY, CDR2 SVGAGI. The CDR3 DNA is TGTGCCAGCAGTCTGACTAGCCCCACGATCAATGAGCAGTTCTTC. Translation: CASSLTSPTINEQFF.

V usage is TRBV4-1 and J usage is TRBJ1-2; TRBD1 matches at 9 bases. This CDR3 contains 14 residues. Germline CDR1 is MGHRA and CDR2 is YSYEKL. The V segment lost 6 bases and the J segment 2 bases; nucleotides outside the gene matches: 4. As DNA, the CDR3 is TGCGCCAGCAGTACCGGGACAGGGAACTATGGCTACACCTTC. It codes for CASSTGTGNYGYTF.

A single count supports this clone. The rearrangement joins TRBV19 to TRBJ2-7; 11 nucleotides agree with TRBD2. Germline values: CDR1 LNHDA, CDR2 SQIVND (reference sequence). V shed 6 bases, J shed 1 base, and the junction held 5 bases outside the gene matches. CDR3 length equals 15 residues. CDR3 residues: CASSPGTSGSYEQYF. The CDR3 region has the DNA TGTGCCAGTAGCCCGGGGACTAGCGGATCCTACGAGCAGTACTTC.

The V call is TRBV11-2, the J call TRBJ1-2, with D perhaps matching TRBD1 (5 bases). Trimming removed 5 bases at V and 7 bases at J, with 17 bases between. Germline V gene sequence: CDR1 SGHAT, CDR2 FQNNGV. The CDR3 sequence is 14 residues long. CDR3 amino acids: CASSPPNDSGGYTF. The DNA of the CDR3 is TGTGCCAGCAGCCCCCCCAACGACAGTGGTGGCTACACCTTC. Filled out from reference TRBV11-2 and TRBJ1-2, the complete variable domain reads EAGVAQSPRYKIIEKRQSVAFWCNPISGHATLYWYQQILGQGPKLLIQFQNNGVVDDSQLPKDRFSAERLKGVDSTLKIQPAKLEDSAVYLCASSPPNDSGGYTFGSGTRLTVV.

The chain carries TRBV11-1 and TRBJ1-3; D remains ambiguous. V dropped 5 bases and J dropped 0 bases, with 20 bases sitting between them. The germline V gene has CDR1 SGHAT and CDR2 FQDESV (reference sequence). This CDR3 is built from 18 residues. The CDR3 nucleotides read TGTGCCAGCAGCCACCCGGGCGGCGGACTTAGCTCTGGAAACACCATATATTTT. Translated, it gives CASSHPGGGLSSGNTIYF.

This rearrangement joins TRBV7-9 to TRBJ1-5; TRBD1 matches at 7 bases. The CDR3 extends over 16 amino acids. The junction had 7 bases not matched to a gene; V was cut back by 1 base and J by 4 bases. The germline gives CDR1 SEHNR, CDR2 FQNEAQ (reference sequence). The CDR3 nucleotides read TGTGCCAGCAGCTTAGGTGGACAGGAATTAAATCAGCCCCAGCATTTT. Protein product: CASSLGGQELNQPQHF.

The chain is built from TRBV5-5 and TRBJ1-6, with D uncertain. Germline values: CDR1 SGHKS, CDR2 YYEKEE (reference sequence). Trimming pared 0 bases from V and 7 bases from J, leaving 11 bases between. The CDR3 is 15 amino acids. CDR3 region: CASSLAGSPNSPLHF. Written as DNA, the CDR3 is TGTGCCAGCAGCTTGGCTGGGAGTCCGAATTCACCCCTCCACTTT.

This clone was seen a handful of times. V is TRBV6-4 and J is TRBJ2-1; no firm D call. Germline V gene lookup returns CDR1 MRHNA and CDR2 SNTAGT. The CDR3 consists of 15 residues. Between the trimmed V and J ends, which lost 0 bases and 3 bases, there was a span of 9 bases. In DNA, the CDR3 is TGTGCCAGCAGTGACTCTTCAGAAGGCTACAATGAGCAGTTCTTC. Translation: CASSDSSEGYNEQFF.

The J gene is TRBJ2-6, the V gene TRBV7-3; 7 bases match TRBD1. Per the germline V gene, CDR1 is SGHTA and CDR2 is FQGTGA. V was clipped by 5 bases and J by 3 bases; unmatched bases: 7. This CDR3 spans 16 amino acids. The CDR3 here is CASSMDRTIGANVLTF. As DNA, the CDR3 is TGTGCCAGCAGCATGGACAGGACGATTGGGGCCAACGTCCTGACTTTC.

The chain is built from TRBV4-1 and TRBJ1-1, with a tentative D call TRBD1 (6 bases). V was pared by 4 bases and J by 0 bases, with 12 bases between. The V gene's germline CDR1 is MGHRA and CDR2 YSYEKL. The CDR3 loop spans 15 amino acids. The CDR3 DNA sequence: TGCGCCAGCAGCCTGGTCGGACAGCTGAACACTGAAGCTTTCTTT. Translation gives CASSLVGQLNTEAFF.

The gene calls are TRBV18 and TRBJ1-5; the D is unclear. The germline V gene has CDR1 KGHSH and CDR2 LQKENI. The CDR3 extends over 15 amino acids. Trimming took off 2 bases at V and 0 bases at J, with 8 bases between the two ends. CDR3 region: CASSPEAYSNQPQHF. Here the CDR3 DNA reads TGTGCCAGCTCACCAGAGGCGTATAGCAATCAGCCCCAGCATTTT. Full variable domain (remainder filled in from reference TRBV18 and TRBJ1-5): NAGVMQNPRHLVRRRGQEARLRCSPMKGHSHVYWYRQLPEEGLKFMVYLQKENIIDESGMPKERFSAEFPKEGPSILRIQQVVRGDSAAYFCASSPEAYSNQPQHFGDGTRLSIL.

The chain uses TRBV4-1 and TRBJ2-2; perhaps TRBD1 as D (6 bases). The CDR3 totals 15 residues. The V gene lost 5 bases and the J gene lost 4 bases, with 14 bases spanning the gap. Germline loops: CDR1 MGHRA, CDR2 YSYEKL. The CDR3 region has the DNA TGCGCCAGCAGCAAAGGAACAGGGTTCACCGGGGAGCTGTTTTTT. Protein sequence: CASSKGTGFTGELFF.

The chain has TRBV2 and TRBJ2-2; maybe TRBD1 (5 bases). CDR3 size: 15 residues. V lost 3 bases and J 1 base, leaving 9 bases between the germline ends. Looked up from germline, CDR1 is SNHLY and CDR2 is FYNNEI. For the CDR3, the DNA is TGTGCCAGCAGTGATAGGACAAGGAACACCGGGGAGCTGTTTTTT. Translated, it gives CASSDRTRNTGELFF.

V gene TRBV2 combines with J gene TRBJ1-2; perhaps TRBD1 as D (5 bases). Germline CDR1 is SNHLY and CDR2 is FYNNEI. Trimming removed 2 bases from V and 3 bases from J, with 22 bases in between. The CDR3 runs 18 residues. The CDR3 loop is CASSESYINRGTDYGYTF. Written as DNA, the CDR3 is TGTGCCAGCAGTGAATCATATATTAACCGTGGGACCGACTATGGCTACACCTTC.

V usage is TRBV5-1 and J usage is TRBJ2-7; 12 positions agree with TRBD1. The CDR3 totals 14 residues. The V and J ends lost 2 bases and 6 bases, in that order; junction bases with no gene match: 3. The germline gives CDR1 SGHRS, CDR2 YFSETQ. Here the CDR3 reads CASSLRDRGLEQYF. The CDR3 coding sequence is TGCGCCAGCAGCTTAAGGGACAGGGGGCTCGAGCAGTACTTC.